These 4 T cell receptor beta chains share one sample of origin, sequenced in a study of blood T cell repertoires in COVID-19. Generated by immunoSEQ multiplex PCR, the TCRdb table keeps only in-frame clones and is missing some. The sample yields 85,000 to 100,000 clones, 70% to 85% seen once. The material sequenced was peripheral blood. The receptors derive from a human donor in a cohort sampled during active COVID-19.

This chain uses TRBV7-2 with TRBJ2-1; D remains unclear. The CDR3 length is 11 residues. Germline V lookup: CDR1 SGHTA, CDR2 FQGNSA. V dropped 5 bases and J dropped 8 bases, with 7 bases sitting between them. The CDR3 spells CASSPRYEQFF. The CDR3 DNA sequence: TGTGCCAGCAGCCCGCGCTATGAGCAGTTCTTC.

The chain combines TRBV6-5 with TRBJ1-6, with D unclear. In germline, CDR1 is MNHEY, CDR2 SVGAGI. The CDR3 has 16 amino acids. Trimming removed 0 bases at V and 6 bases at J, with 12 bases between. This CDR3 is CASSYSRRGGNSPLHF. CDR3 DNA: TGTGCCAGCAGTTACTCACGGCGGGGAGGTAATTCACCCCTCCACTTT.

This chain connects TRBV10-3 to TRBJ1-2; D is uncertain. The germline V and J ends were trimmed by 0 bases and 5 bases, with 10 bases remaining between them. CDR3 size: 14 residues. CDR1 is ENHRY and CDR2 is SYGVKD in the germline V gene. For the CDR3, the DNA is TGTGCCATCAGTGAGTCGGAGGTCAGGTATGGCTACACCTTC. Amino acid sequence: CAISESEVRYGYTF.

In this sample, this clone turned up a few times. The V call is TRBV6-1, the J call TRBJ1-4; the match to TRBD1 covers 7 bases. Trimming took 2 bases from V and 10 from J; bases not matched to a gene: 10. CDR1 MNHNS and CDR2 SASEGT come from the germline V gene. CDR3 length equals 15 residues. CDR3 bases: TGTGCCAGCAGTGAATCAGGGGGGCGAATCGTAAAACTGTTTTTT. Residues: CASSESGGRIVKLFF.